Reported below is one T cell receptor (beta chain). The antigen remains unidentified. The data derive from a study of cytomegalovirus exposure and HLA in healthy donors. General observations from the study: It was 164 TCR beta chains that were listed as cytomegalovirus-associated.

This CDR3 region has 13 residues. The germline V gene encodes CDR1 MNHEY and CDR2 SVGAGI. Trimming cost V 5 bases and J 8 bases, with 15 bases left between them. The PCR was carried out with 60 Vbeta primers and 13 Jbeta primers. Repertoires were generated with immunoSEQ multiplex PCR, while TCRdb's copy carries only in-frame clones and drops some. The sample yields fewer than 200,000 clones, roughly 70% seen once. The TCR comes from a girl aged 5-17 years in good health and CMV-seronegative. The sequenced sample was PBMCs. The chain uses TRBV6-5 and TRBJ1-2; possibly TRBD1 for D (5 bases). This CDR3 reads CASSESQGLGYTF. CDR3 DNA: TGTGCCAGCAGTGAATCTCAGGGCTTAGGCTACACCTTC.